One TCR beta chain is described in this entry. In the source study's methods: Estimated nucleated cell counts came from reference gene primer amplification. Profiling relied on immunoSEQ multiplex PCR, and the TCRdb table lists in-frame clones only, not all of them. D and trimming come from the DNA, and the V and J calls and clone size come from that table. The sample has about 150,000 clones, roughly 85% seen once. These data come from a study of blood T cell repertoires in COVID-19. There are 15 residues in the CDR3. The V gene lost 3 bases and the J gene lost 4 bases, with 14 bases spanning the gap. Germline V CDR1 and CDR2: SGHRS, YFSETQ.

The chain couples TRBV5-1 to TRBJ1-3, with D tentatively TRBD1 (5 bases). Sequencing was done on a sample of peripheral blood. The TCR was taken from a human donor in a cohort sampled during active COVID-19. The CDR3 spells CASSSYGGGGNTIYF. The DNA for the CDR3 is TGCGCCAGCAGCTCTTACGGGGGAGGAGGAAACACCATATATTTT. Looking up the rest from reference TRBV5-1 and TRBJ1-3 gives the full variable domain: KAGVTQTPRYLIKTRGQQVTLSCSPISGHRSVSWYQQTPGQGLQFLFEYFSETQRNKGNFPGRFSGRQFSNSRSEMNVSTLELGDSALYLCASSSYGGGGNTIYFGEGSWLTVV.